Sequencing of this T cell receptor beta chain was carried out in a study of early T cells in non-severe SARS-CoV-2 infection. This clonotype was observed a few times. This CDR3 has 12 amino acids. Germline V gives CDR1 SGHDN, CDR2 FVKESK. Trimming stripped 8 bases from V and 3 bases from J, with 8 bases between. TCRdb recomputed calls from the 5' RACE reads with MiXCR, one row per CDR3 protein. The sample has around 56,000 distinct CDR3 sequences; less than 9.5% are singletons. This chain connects TRBV14 to TRBJ2-1, with D perhaps matching TRBD1 (6 bases). The sample here was whole blood, taken at baseline. This TCR was recovered from an adult who was a healthcare worker with PCR-confirmed SARS-CoV-2 infection or an uninfected control (not recorded which). CDR3 nucleotides: TGTGCCAGCGGGACACTCTACAATGAGCAGTTCTTC. Amino acid sequence: CASGTLYNEQFF.